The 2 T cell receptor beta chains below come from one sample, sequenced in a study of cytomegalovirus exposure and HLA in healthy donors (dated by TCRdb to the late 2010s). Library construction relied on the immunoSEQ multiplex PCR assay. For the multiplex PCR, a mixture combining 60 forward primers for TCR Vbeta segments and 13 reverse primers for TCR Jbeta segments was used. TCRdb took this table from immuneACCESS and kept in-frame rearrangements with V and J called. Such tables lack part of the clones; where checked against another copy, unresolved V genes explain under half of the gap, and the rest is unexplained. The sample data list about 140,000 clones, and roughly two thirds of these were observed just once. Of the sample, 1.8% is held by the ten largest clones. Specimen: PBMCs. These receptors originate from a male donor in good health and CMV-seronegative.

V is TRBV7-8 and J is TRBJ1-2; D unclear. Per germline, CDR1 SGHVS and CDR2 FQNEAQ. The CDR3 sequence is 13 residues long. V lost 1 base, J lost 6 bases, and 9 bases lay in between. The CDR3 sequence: CASSLEAGHGYTF. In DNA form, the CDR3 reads TGTGCCAGCAGCTTAGAGGCGGGTCATGGCTACACCTTC. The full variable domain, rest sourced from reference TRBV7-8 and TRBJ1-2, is GAGVSQSPRYKVAKRGQDVALRCDPISGHVSLFWYQQALGQGPEFLTYFQNEAQLDKSGLPSDRFFAERPEGSVSTLKIQRTQQEDSAVYLCASSLEAGHGYTFGSGTRLTVV.

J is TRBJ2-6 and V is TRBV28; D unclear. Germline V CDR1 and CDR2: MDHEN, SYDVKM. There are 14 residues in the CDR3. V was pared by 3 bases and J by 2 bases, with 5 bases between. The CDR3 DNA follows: TGTGCCAGCAGTTTCCAAACTGGGGCCAACGTCCTGACTTTC. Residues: CASSFQTGANVLTF.